The 10 T cell receptor beta chains below were found in one sample sequenced in a study of blood T cell repertoires in COVID-19. The table came from immunoSEQ multiplex PCR; TCRdb's copy has only in-frame clones and leaves some out. The sample has fewer than 500,000 clones, roughly 90% seen once. Sequencing was carried out using PBMCs or T cells enriched from blood (not recorded which). The receptor set was obtained from a woman in her twenties or thirties with acute COVID-19.

This sequence joins TRBV5-6 and TRBJ1-2; a possible D gene is TRBD1 (6 bases). V was shortened by 4 bases and J by 6 bases, with 13 bases between the two germline ends. Germline V CDR1 and CDR2: SGHDT, YYEEEE. This CDR3 is 13 amino acids long. The CDR3: CASSLYRDHGYTF. The CDR3 DNA is TGTGCCAGCAGCCTCTACAGGGACCATGGCTACACCTTC.

J is TRBJ2-7 and V is TRBV7-3, with a weak D call TRBD1 (6 bases). V lost 5 bases, J lost 6 bases, and 23 bases lay in between. There are 16 residues in the CDR3. Germline V gene lookup returns CDR1 SGHTA and CDR2 FQGTGA. CDR3 loop: CASSTQHGQTPVEQYF. The CDR3 nucleotides are TGTGCCAGCAGCACCCAACATGGACAGACTCCAGTCGAGCAGTACTTC.

CDR3 in amino acids: CASSQERDRVVNEKLFF. The DNA of the CDR3 is TGCGCCAGCAGCCAAGAGAGGGACAGGGTCGTCAATGAAAAACTGTTTTTT. This chain connects TRBV4-1 to TRBJ1-4, with 9 bases identical to TRBD1. The germline CDR1 and CDR2 sequences are MGHRA and YSYEKL. CDR3 length: 17 amino acids. Losses at the gene ends were 0 bases for V and 5 bases for J; bases not matched to a gene: 7.

This chain joins TRBV24-1 and TRBJ2-1, with a weak D call TRBD2 (5 bases). Between the trimmed V and J ends, which lost 5 bases and 8 bases, there was a span of 9 bases. The CDR3 is made up of 12 amino acids. Germline V gene sequence: CDR1 KGHDR, CDR2 SFDVKD. Here the CDR3 reads CATSGTSDEQFF. For the CDR3, the DNA is TGTGCCACCAGTGGGACTTCGGATGAGCAGTTCTTC.

This chain joins TRBV6-5 and TRBJ2-5; the match to TRBD2 covers 7 bases. This CDR3 region has 13 residues. The trim removed 6 bases at V and 7 bases at J, leaving 8 bases unmatched. The germline V gene encodes CDR1 MNHEY and CDR2 SVGAGI. The CDR3 is CASSASERGTQYF. The CDR3 DNA reads as TGTGCCAGCAGCGCTAGCGAGCGGGGGACCCAGTACTTC.

This rearrangement joins TRBV24-1 to TRBJ1-2; 8 nucleotides align to TRBD1. The CDR3 is 14 residues long. V gave up 3 bases and J gave up 7 bases; unmatched junction bases: 6. The germline V gene encodes CDR1 KGHDR and CDR2 SFDVKD. The CDR3 region is CATSDTDRGGGYTF. In DNA, the CDR3 is TGTGCCACCAGTGATACCGACAGGGGAGGTGGCTACACCTTC.

As to this clone: The same CDR3 also results from other DNA sequences found in this sample. V usage is TRBV5-1 and J usage is TRBJ1-1; no definite D call. V lost 2 bases and J 1 base, leaving 6 bases between the germline ends. Germline CDR1 reads SGHRS; CDR2 reads YFSETQ. The CDR3 contains 13 residues. Written as DNA, the CDR3 is TGCGCCAGCAGCTTAGCATGGAACACTGAAGCTTTCTTT. This gives the protein CASSLAWNTEAFF.

The rearrangement links TRBV30 to TRBJ2-4, with 7 bases identical to TRBD2. The J segment lost 9 bases and the V segment lost 5 bases, leaving 13 bases of the junction unmatched. The length of the CDR3 is 14 residues. In germline, CDR1 is GTSNPN, CDR2 SVGIG (reference sequence). CDR3 residues: CAWAARDYDGIQYF. In DNA, the CDR3 is TGTGCCTGGGCGGCCCGGGACTATGATGGCATTCAGTACTTC.

V and J are TRBV3-1 (or the pseudogene TRBV3-2) and TRBJ1-5; D gene unclear. V lost 2 bases, J lost 6 bases, and 5 bases lay in between. This CDR3 comprises 12 residues. Looked up from germline, CDR1 is LGHDT and CDR2 is YNNKEL (reference sequence). The CDR3 sequence is CASSQQAQPQHF. CDR3 nucleotides: TGTGCCAGCAGCCAACAGGCTCAGCCCCAGCATTTT.

This sequence joins TRBV7-6 and TRBJ2-3; 13 bases map to TRBD2. Looked up from germline, CDR1 is SGHVS and CDR2 is FNYEAQ. This CDR3 spans 19 amino acids. With 1 base clipped from V and 2 bases from J, the junction kept 9 bases outside the gene matches. CDR3 sequence reads: CASSLGLAGGTTDTDTQYF. The CDR3 DNA sequence: TGTGCCAGCAGCTTAGGACTAGCGGGGGGCACCACGGACACAGATACGCAGTATTTT.